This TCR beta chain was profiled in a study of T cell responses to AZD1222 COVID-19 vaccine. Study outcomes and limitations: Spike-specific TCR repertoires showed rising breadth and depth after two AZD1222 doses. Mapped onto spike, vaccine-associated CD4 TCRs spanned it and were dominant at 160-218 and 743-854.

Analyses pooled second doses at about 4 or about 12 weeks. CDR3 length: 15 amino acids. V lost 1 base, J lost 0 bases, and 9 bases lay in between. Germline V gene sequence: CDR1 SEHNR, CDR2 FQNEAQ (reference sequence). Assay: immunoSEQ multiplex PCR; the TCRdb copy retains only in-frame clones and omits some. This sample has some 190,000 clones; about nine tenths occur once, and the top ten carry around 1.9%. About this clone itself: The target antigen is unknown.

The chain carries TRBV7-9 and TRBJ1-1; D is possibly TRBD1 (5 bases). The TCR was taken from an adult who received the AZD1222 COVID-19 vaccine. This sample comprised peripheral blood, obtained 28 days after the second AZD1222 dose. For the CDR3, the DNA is TGTGCCAGCAGCTTAGTCGGACACCTGAACACTGAAGCTTTCTTT. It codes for CASSLVGHLNTEAFF.